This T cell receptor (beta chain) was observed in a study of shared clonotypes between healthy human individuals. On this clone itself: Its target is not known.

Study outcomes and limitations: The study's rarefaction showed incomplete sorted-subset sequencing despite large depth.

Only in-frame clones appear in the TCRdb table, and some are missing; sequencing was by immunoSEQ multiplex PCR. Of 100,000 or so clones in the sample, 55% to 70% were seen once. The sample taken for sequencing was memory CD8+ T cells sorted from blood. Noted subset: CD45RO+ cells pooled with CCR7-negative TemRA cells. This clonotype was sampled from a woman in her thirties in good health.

Here the CDR3 DNA reads TGTGCCAGCAGCTTAGGAGCTGGGCTGAACACTGAAGCTTTCTTT. This translates into CASSLGAGLNTEAFF. The chain links TRBV13 to TRBJ1-1; the D is unclear. The CDR3 totals 15 residues. Germline V lookup: CDR1 PRHDT, CDR2 FYEKMQ (reference sequence). Trimming took 0 bases from V and 0 from J, leaving 8 bases between them.